The rows below give T cell receptor beta chains drawn from one sample of a study of blood T cell repertoires in COVID-19. The protocol was immunoSEQ multiplex PCR, while the TCRdb copy is restricted to in-frame clones and leaves out a portion. The repertoire consists of 95,000 to 110,000 clones, with more than 70% occurring once and the leading ten covering roughly a sixth. What was sequenced was peripheral blood. The origin of the receptors is a woman of 80 years or more in a cohort sampled during active COVID-19. The CDR3 runs from the conserved cysteine through the conserved F or W. The D gene is left open where the match is weak. Size is stated for part of the rows, as once, few or many counts, or as a class when the clone is expanded.

clone size	V gene	J gene	D gene	CDR3 DNA	CDR3 protein
.	TRBV9	TRBJ2-5	TRBD2	TGTGCCAGCAGCACCTTAGCGGGGGCCCAAGAGACCCAGTACTTC	CASSTLAGAQETQYF
.	TRBV5-1	TRBJ2-7	.	TGCGCCAGCAGCTTGTCCGGGGGCTCCTACGAGCAGTACTTC	CASSLSGGSYEQYF
few	TRBV24-1	TRBJ1-1	.	TGTGCCACCAGTGATGGGCCGGGGGGAGCTTTCTTT	CATSDGPGGAFF
.	TRBV18	TRBJ1-1	.	TGTGCCAGCTCACGTACAGACAGCGTGAACACTGAAGCTTTCTTT	CASSRTDSVNTEAFF
.	TRBV4-2	TRBJ2-2	TRBD2	TGTGCCAGCAGCCAAGATTGGGGGGGTTGGACCGGGGAGCTGTTTTTT	CASSQDWGGWTGELFF
.	TRBV18	TRBJ2-7	.	TGTGCCAGCTCACTGGGACTTTCTGACCCCACTTACATATACGAGCAGTACTTC	CASSLGLSDPTYIYEQYF
.	TRBV6-5	TRBJ2-1	.	TGTGCCAGCAAGGGAGCCCTCTCCTACAATGAGCAGTTCTTC	CASKGALSYNEQFF
.	TRBV5-4	TRBJ1-4	.	TGTGCCAGCAGCTTGGATGCCGGAGTGAAGGAACTGTTTTTT	CASSLDAGVKELFF
.	TRBV6-5	TRBJ2-7	TRBD2	TGTGCCAGCAGTTACAGGGAAGCGGGGCCCTACGAGCAGTACTTC	CASSYREAGPYEQYF
.	TRBV3-1/TRBV3-2	TRBJ2-1	.	TGTGCCAGCAGCCCCTTGACAGGGGAGGGGCAGTTCTTC	CASSPLTGEGQFF
.	TRBV24-1	TRBJ2-2	.	TGTGCCACCAGTGATTTGTTGGCAGGGAACACCGGGGAGCTGTTTTTT	CATSDLLAGNTGELFF
.	TRBV7-2	TRBJ2-7	TRBD1	TGTGCCAGCACCTCGGGACAGGGGTGGGACGAGCAGTACTTC	CASTSGQGWDEQYF
.	TRBV7-6	TRBJ2-7	.	TGTGCCAGCAGCTTAAGTAGGGGAGGAAACGAGCAGTACTTC	CASSLSRGGNEQYF
.	TRBV7-2	TRBJ2-7	.	TGTGCCAGCAGTCCAGGGTTAGGCGAGCAGTACTTC	CASSPGLGEQYF
.	TRBV28	TRBJ2-7	.	TGTGCCAGCAGTATTGGACAGAACTACGAGCAGTACTTC	CASSIGQNYEQYF
.	TRBV3-1/TRBV3-2	TRBJ1-1	.	TGTGCCAGCAGCCAAGAGGGACTCAGGTTGCGTGGAGCTTTCTTT	CASSQEGLRLRGAFF
.	TRBV2	TRBJ1-2	.	TGTGCCAGCAGTGAAGAGGGAGGTGTCGGCTATGGCTACACCTTC	CASSEEGGVGYGYTF
.	TRBV19	TRBJ1-4	.	TGTGCCAGTACCGGGACAAACAATGAAAAACTGTTTTTT	CASTGTNNEKLFF
.	TRBV3-1/TRBV3-2	TRBJ2-1	.	TGTGCCAGCAGCCAAGATCGGCCAGCGATCCAAAACAATGAGCAGTTCTTC	CASSQDRPAIQNNEQFF
.	TRBV3-1/TRBV3-2	TRBJ2-2	TRBD1	TGTGCCAGCAGCGCCGGGACAGGTATCGGGGAGCTGTTTTTT	CASSAGTGIGELFF
.	TRBV28	TRBJ2-1	TRBD2	TGTGCCAGCAGTTCGGCACTAGCGGGCTCCTACAATGAGCAGTTCTTC	CASSSALAGSYNEQFF
.	TRBV7-2	TRBJ2-1	.	TGTGCCAGCAGCTTAGGAGCGAGTACACTCAATGAGCAGTTCTTC	CASSLGASTLNEQFF
.	TRBV4-2	TRBJ2-3	.	TGTGCCAGCAGCCAAGATCTCGTAACGCAGTATTTT	CASSQDLVTQYF
.	TRBV10-3	TRBJ2-1	.	TGTGCCATCACGGCTAGCCCAAATGAGCAGTTCTTC	CAITASPNEQFF
few	TRBV5-1	TRBJ2-1	TRBD1	TGCGCCAGCAGCCGACAGGGGGCCCTGAATGAGCAGTTCTTC	CASSRQGALNEQFF
.	TRBV14	TRBJ1-1	.	TGTGCCAGCAGCCAAGATCATTACACTGAAGCTTTCTTT	CASSQDHYTEAFF
.	TRBV7-2	TRBJ2-1	.	TGTGCCAGCGGACTGTTCAATGAGCAGTTCTTC	CASGLFNEQFF
.	TRBV3-1/TRBV3-2	TRBJ2-1	.	TGTGCCAGCAGCCTCACCTACAATGAGCAGTTCTTC	CASSLTYNEQFF
.	TRBV5-8	TRBJ1-5	.	TGTGCCAGCAGCTTTGATCTGGGGACTCGCAATCAGCCCCAGCATTTT	CASSFDLGTRNQPQHF
.	TRBV19	TRBJ2-1	TRBD1	TGTGCCAGTAGTACTACCAGGACAGGCGTACCCAATGAGCAGTTCTTC	CASSTTRTGVPNEQFF
.	TRBV2	TRBJ2-3	.	TGTGCCAGCAGTGACGGGTTAGATACGCAGTATTTT	CASSDGLDTQYF
.	TRBV20-1	TRBJ1-2	.	TGCAGTGCTAGAGAGGGAGGTAGCTACACCTTC	CSAREGGSYTF
.	TRBV6-1	TRBJ1-2	.	TGTGCCAGCAGTGAAAGACAGCGCGACGGCTACACCTTC	CASSERQRDGYTF
.	TRBV27	TRBJ2-7	TRBD2	TGTGCCAGCAGTCCTATTAGCCGGACTAGCGGGAGGGCTCCGAACTACGAGCAGTACTTC	CASSPISRTSGRAPNYEQYF
.	TRBV24-1	TRBJ2-7	.	TGTGCCACCAGTGATTCTACCTCCTACGAGCAGTACTTC	CATSDSTSYEQYF
once	TRBV3-1/TRBV3-2	TRBJ1-3	.	TGTGCCAGCAGCCAAGGAGGCTCAGGAAACACCATATATTTT	CASSQGGSGNTIYF
.	TRBV6-4	TRBJ1-2	.	TGTGCCAGCAGTGAACGGAGGTACACCTCTAATGGCTACACCTTC	CASSERRYTSNGYTF
.	TRBV2	TRBJ1-5	.	TGTGCCAGCAGTCTACAGGGTAGCAATCAGCCCCAGCATTTT	CASSLQGSNQPQHF
.	TRBV4-1	TRBJ1-5	TRBD1	TGCGCCAGCAGCCAGGGACAGGGTTTCGCGGCCCAGCATTTT	CASSQGQGFAAQHF
.	TRBV7-9	TRBJ2-1	.	TGTGCCAGCACCACTTGGGACATGTACAATGAGCAGTTCTTC	CASTTWDMYNEQFF
.	TRBV3-1/TRBV3-2	TRBJ1-1	.	TGTGCCAGCAGCCCCATGACGGGATACATGAACACTGAAGCTTTCTTT	CASSPMTGYMNTEAFF
.	TRBV2	TRBJ1-4	TRBD1	TGTGCCAGCAGTGTTGGCAGGGGGAATGAAAAACTGTTTTTT	CASSVGRGNEKLFF
.	TRBV4-2	TRBJ1-1	TRBD1	TGTGCCACCGCACGACAGGGGGCGGTGAACACTGAAGCTTTCTTT	CATARQGAVNTEAFF
.	TRBV29-1	TRBJ2-5	TRBD1	TGCAGCGTTGGACAGGGTGGAGGAGAGACCCAGTACTTC	CSVGQGGGETQYF
.	TRBV2	TRBJ1-1	.	TGTGCCAGCAGTGTTGCAGGGCTGTGGGCTGAAGCTTTCTTT	CASSVAGLWAEAFF
.	TRBV5-1	TRBJ2-2	.	TGCGCCAGCAGCACCTCTCCTCCATCAGGCGCGGAGCTGTTTTTT	CASSTSPPSGAELFF